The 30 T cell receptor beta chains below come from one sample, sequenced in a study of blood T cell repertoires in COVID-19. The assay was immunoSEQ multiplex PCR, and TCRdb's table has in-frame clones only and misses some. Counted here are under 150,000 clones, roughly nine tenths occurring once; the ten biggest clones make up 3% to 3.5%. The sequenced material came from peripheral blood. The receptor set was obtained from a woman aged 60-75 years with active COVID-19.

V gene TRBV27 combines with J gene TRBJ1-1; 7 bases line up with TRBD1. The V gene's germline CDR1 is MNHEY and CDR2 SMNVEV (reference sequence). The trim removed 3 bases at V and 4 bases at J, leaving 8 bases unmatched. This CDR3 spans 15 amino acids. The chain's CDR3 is CASSLSRTGVTEAFF. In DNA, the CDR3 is TGTGCCAGCAGTTTGAGCCGGACAGGAGTCACTGAAGCTTTCTTT.

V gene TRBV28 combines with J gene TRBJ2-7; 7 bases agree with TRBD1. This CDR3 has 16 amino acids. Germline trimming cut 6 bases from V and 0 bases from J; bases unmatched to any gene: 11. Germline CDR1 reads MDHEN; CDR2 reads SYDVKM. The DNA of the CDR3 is TGTGCCAGCAGGATCAATAGGGGGCGCAGCTCCTACGAGCAGTACTTC. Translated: CASRINRGRSSYEQYF.

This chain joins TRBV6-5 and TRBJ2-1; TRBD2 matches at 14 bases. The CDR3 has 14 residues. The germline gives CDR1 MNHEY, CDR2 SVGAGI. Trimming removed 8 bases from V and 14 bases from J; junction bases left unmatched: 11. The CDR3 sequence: CASGGTSGSLGKFF. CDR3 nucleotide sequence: TGTGCCAGCGGGGGGACTAGCGGGAGTCTCGGGAAGTTCTTC.

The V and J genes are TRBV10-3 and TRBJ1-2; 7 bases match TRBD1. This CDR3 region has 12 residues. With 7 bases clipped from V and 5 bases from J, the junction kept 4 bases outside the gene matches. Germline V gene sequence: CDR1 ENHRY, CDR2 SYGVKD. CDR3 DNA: TGTGCCATCAAAGGGACAGAGTATGGCTACACCTTC. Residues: CAIKGTEYGYTF.

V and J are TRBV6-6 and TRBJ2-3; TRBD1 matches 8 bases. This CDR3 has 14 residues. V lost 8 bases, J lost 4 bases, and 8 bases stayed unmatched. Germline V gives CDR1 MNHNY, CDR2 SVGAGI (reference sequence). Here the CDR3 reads CASFGQGAPDTQYF. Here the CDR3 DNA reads TGTGCCAGCTTCGGACAGGGAGCGCCAGATACGCAGTATTTT.

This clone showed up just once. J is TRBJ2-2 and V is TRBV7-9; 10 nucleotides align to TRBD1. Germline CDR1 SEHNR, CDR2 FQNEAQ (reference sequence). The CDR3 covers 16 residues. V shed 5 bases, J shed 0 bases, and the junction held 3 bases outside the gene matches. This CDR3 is CASSTTGGANTGELFF. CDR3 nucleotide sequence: TGTGCCAGCAGCACGACAGGGGGCGCGAACACCGGGGAGCTGTTTTTT. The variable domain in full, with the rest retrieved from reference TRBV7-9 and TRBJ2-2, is DTGVSQNPRHKITKRGQNVTFRCDPISEHNRLYWYRQTLGQGPEFLTYFQNEAQLEKSRLLSDRFSAERPKGSFSTLEIQRTEQGDSAMYLCASSTTGGANTGELFFGEGSRLTVL.

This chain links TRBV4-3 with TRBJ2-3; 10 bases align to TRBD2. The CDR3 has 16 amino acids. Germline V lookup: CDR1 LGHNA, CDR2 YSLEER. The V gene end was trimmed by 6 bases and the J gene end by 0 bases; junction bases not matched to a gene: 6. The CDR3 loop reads CASSEGLAASTDTQYF. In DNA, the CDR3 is TGCGCCAGCAGTGAAGGACTAGCGGCAAGCACAGATACGCAGTATTTT.

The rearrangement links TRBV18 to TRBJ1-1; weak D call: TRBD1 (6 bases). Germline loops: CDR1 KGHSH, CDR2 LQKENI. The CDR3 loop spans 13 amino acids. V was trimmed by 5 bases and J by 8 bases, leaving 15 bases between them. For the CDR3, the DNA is TGTGCCAGCTCAATAACCAAGGGGGGGGAAGCTTTCTTT. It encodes CASSITKGGEAFF.

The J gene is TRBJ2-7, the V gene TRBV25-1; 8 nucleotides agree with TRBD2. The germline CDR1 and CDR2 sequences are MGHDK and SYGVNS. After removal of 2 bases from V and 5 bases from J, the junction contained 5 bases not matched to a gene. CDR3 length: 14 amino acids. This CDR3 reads CASSEEAGAHEQYF. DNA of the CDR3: TGTGCCAGCAGTGAAGAAGCGGGAGCCCACGAGCAGTACTTC.

CDR3 bases: TGTGCCAGCAGCAACAGGGGTCAGCCCCAGCATTTT. This codes for CASSNRGQPQHF. This chain connects TRBV12-3 or TRBV12-4 to TRBJ1-5, with TRBD1 matching 7 bases. The ends lost 6 bases at V and 6 bases at J; junction bases unmatched: 2. This CDR3 has 12 amino acids.

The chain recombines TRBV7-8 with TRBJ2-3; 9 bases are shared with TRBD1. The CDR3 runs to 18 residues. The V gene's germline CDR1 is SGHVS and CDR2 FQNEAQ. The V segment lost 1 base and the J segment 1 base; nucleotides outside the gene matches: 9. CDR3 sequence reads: CASSLVGGQGPRTDTQYF. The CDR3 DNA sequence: TGTGCCAGCAGCTTAGTAGGGGGACAGGGCCCCCGCACAGATACGCAGTATTTT.

The CDR3 is CASSFGSPLHF. Written as DNA, the CDR3 is TGTGCCAGCAGCTTCGGTTCACCCCTCCACTTT. The chain carries TRBV13 and TRBJ1-6; D gene ambiguous. This CDR3 contains 11 residues. Trimming pared 3 bases from V and 9 bases from J, leaving 3 bases between. Per the germline V gene, CDR1 is PRHDT and CDR2 is FYEKMQ (reference sequence).

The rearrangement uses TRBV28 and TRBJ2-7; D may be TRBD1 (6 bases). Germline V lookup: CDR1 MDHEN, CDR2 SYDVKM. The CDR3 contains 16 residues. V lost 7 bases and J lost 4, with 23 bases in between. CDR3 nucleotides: TGTGCCAGCACCCCAGGGGTGGGCAGGGGAATATACGAGCAGTACTTC. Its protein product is CASTPGVGRGIYEQYF. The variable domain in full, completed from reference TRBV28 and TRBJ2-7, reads DVKVTQSSRYLVKRTGEKVFLECVQDMDHENMFWYRQDPGLGLRLIYFSYDVKMKEKGDIPEGYSVSREKKERFSLILESASTNQTSMYLCASTPGVGRGIYEQYFGPGTRLTVT.

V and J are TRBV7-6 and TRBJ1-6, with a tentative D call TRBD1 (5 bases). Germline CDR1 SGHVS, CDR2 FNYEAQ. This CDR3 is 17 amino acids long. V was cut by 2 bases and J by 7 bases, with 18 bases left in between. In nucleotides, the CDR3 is TGTGCCAGCAGCTTAACCCATACGGCAGGGAAGAATTCACCCCTCCACTTT. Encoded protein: CASSLTHTAGKNSPLHF.

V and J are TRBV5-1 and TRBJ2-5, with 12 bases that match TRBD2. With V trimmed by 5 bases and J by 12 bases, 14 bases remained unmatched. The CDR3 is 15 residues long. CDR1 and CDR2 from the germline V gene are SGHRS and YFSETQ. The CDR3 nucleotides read TGCGCCAGCAGAAGACTAGCGGGAGCCCTCGATCCTAAGTACTTC. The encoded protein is CASRRLAGALDPKYF.

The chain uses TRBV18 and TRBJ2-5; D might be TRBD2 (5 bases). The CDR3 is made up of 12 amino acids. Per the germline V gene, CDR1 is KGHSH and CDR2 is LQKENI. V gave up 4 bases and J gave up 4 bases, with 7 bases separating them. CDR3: CASSQAGETQYF. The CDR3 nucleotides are TGTGCCAGCTCACAGGCGGGAGAGACCCAGTACTTC. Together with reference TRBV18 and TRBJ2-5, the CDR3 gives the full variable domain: NAGVMQNPRHLVRRRGQEARLRCSPMKGHSHVYWYRQLPEEGLKFMVYLQKENIIDESGMPKERFSAEFPKEGPSILRIQQVVRGDSAAYFCASSQAGETQYFGPGTRLLVL.

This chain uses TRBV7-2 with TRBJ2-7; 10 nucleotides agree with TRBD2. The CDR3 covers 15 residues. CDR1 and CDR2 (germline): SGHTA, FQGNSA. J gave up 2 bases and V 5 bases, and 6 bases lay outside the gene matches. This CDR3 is CASSRRTSGPYEQYF. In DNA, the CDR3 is TGTGCCAGCAGCCGTCGGACTAGCGGTCCCTACGAGCAGTACTTC.

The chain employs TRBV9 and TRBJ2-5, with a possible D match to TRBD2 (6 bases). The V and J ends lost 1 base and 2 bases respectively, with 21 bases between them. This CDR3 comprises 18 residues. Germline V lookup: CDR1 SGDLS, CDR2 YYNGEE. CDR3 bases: TGTGCCAGCAGCGTAAGGGGATCCGGGAGAGGCGGTCAAGAGACCCAGTACTTC. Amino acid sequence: CASSVRGSGRGGQETQYF. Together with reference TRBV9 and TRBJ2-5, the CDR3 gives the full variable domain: DSGVTQTPKHLITATGQRVTLRCSPRSGDLSVYWYQQSLDQGLQFLIQYYNGEERAKGNILERFSAQQFPDLHSELNLSSLELGDSALYFCASSVRGSGRGGQETQYFGPGTRLLVL.

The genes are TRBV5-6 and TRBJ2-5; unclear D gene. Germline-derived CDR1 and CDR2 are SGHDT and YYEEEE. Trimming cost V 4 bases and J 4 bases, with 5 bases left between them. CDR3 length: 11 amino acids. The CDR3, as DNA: TGTGCCAGCAGCGTCGGAGAGACCCAGTACTTC. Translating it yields CASSVGETQYF. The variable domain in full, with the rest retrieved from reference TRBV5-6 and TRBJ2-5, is DAGVTQSPTHLIKTRGQQVTLRCSPKSGHDTVSWYQQALGQGPQFIFQYYEEEERQRGNFPDRFSGHQFPNYSSELNVNALLLGDSALYLCASSVGETQYFGPGTRLLVL.

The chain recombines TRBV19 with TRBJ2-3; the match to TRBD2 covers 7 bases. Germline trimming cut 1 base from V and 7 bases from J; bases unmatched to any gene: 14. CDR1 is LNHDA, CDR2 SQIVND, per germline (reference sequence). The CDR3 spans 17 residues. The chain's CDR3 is CASSIGPAGRIVNTQYF. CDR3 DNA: TGTGCCAGTAGTATAGGTCCAGCGGGAAGGATCGTTAATACGCAGTATTTT.

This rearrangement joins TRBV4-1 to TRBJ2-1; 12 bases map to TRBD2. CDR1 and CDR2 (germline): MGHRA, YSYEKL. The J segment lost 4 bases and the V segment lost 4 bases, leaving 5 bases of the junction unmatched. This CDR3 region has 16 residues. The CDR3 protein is CASSLRTSGTYNEQFF. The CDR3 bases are TGCGCCAGCAGCCTTCGGACTAGCGGGACTTACAATGAGCAGTTCTTC.

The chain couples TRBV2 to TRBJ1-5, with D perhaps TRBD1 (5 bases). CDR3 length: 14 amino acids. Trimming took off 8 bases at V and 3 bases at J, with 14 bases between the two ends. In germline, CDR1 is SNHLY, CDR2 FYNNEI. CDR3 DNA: TGTGCCAGCGGGGACTTTGCTACCAATCAGCCCCAGCATTTT. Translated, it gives CASGDFATNQPQHF.

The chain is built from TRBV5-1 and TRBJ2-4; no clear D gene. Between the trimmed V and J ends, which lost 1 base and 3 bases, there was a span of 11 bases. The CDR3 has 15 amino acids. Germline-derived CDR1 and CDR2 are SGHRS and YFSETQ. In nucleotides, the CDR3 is TGCGCCAGCAGCTTGTATCGCCGCGGCAAAAACATTCAGTACTTC. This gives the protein CASSLYRRGKNIQYF.

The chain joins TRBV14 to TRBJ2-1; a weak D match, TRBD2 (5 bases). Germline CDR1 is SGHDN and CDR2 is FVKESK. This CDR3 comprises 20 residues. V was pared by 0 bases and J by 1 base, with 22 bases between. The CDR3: CASSQERGFSGGGSYNEQFF. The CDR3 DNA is TGTGCCAGCAGCCAAGAACGGGGTTTTTCGGGCGGCGGTTCCTACAATGAGCAGTTCTTC.

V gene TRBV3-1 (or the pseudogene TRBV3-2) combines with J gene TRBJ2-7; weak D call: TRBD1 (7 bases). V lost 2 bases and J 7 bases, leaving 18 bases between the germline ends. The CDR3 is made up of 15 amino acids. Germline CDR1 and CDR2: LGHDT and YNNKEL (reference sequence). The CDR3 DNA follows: TGTGCCAGCAGCCAACGACGACAGGGCGCGGGGGAGCAGTACTTC. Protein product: CASSQRRQGAGEQYF.

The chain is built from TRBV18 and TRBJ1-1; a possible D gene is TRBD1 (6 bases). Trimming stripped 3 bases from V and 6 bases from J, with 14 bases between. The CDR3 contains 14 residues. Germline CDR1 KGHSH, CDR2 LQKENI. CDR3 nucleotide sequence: TGTGCCAGCTCACCGCACTGGACAGAGCCTGAAGCTTTCTTT. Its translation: CASSPHWTEPEAFF.

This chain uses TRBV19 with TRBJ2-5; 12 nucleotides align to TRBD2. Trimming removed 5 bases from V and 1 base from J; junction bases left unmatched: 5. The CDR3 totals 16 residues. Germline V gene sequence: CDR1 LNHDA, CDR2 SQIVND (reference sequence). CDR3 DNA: TGTGCCAGTAGTTGGGGGACTAGCGGGCCCCAAGAGACCCAGTACTTC. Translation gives CASSWGTSGPQETQYF.

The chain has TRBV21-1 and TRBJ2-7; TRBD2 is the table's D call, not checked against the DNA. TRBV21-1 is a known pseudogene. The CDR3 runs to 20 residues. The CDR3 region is CASSSLMDGAGGISSYEQYF. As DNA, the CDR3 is TGTGCCAGCAGCAGTCTTATGGATGGGGCCGGCGGGATCAGCTCCTACGAGCAGTACTTC.

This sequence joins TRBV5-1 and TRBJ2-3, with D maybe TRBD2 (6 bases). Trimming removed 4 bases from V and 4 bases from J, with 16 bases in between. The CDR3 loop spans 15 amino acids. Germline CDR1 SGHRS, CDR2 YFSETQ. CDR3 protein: CASSRDSFRSDTQYF. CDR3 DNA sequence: TGCGCCAGCAGCCGGGACTCCTTCCGGTCAGATACGCAGTATTTT.

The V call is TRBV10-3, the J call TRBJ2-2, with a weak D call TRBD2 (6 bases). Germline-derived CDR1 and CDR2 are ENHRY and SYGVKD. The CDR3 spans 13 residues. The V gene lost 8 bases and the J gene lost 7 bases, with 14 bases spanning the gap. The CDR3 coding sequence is TGTGCCATCGAGATCGGGGGTCACGGGGAGCTGTTTTTT. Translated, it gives CAIEIGGHGELFF.